The entry below gives a single T cell receptor (beta chain) sequence along with its context. Its antigen is undetermined. This PCR relied on a set of 60 Vbeta primers and 13 Jbeta primers. TCRdb's table, derived via immunoSEQ multiplex PCR, lists solely in-frame clones and lacks some. The sample holds 150,000 to 200,000 clones; roughly 72% are singletons and the top ten take approximately 6.9%. CDR3 length: 14 residues. Looked up from germline, CDR1 is SEHNR and CDR2 is FQNEAQ (reference sequence). V trimming: 5 bases; J trimming: 6 bases; junction bases outside the gene matches: 6. This sample was taken from a study of cytomegalovirus exposure and HLA in healthy donors. Study outcomes and limitations: Researchers reported in a later analysis that a missense DCLRE1C variant was tied to TCR beta V- and J-gene trimming. TCR association rates varied by HLA locus in a later analysis, with DRB1 highest and HLA-C lowest. HLA allele associations emerged for roughly 17,000 TCR beta sequences in a later analysis, at 0.05 false discovery rate. In a later analysis, most CMV-associated TCR beta chains appeared HLA-restricted.

Material: PBMCs. The TCR was taken from a man aged 35 to 55 in good health and CMV-seropositive. The chain carries TRBV7-9 and TRBJ1-1; 10 nucleotides match TRBD1. CDR3 protein: CASSRDRGGPEAFF. CDR3 sequence (DNA): TGTGCCAGCAGCCGGGACAGGGGTGGCCCTGAAGCTTTCTTT. The full variable domain, in which reference TRBV7-9 and TRBJ1-1 provide the parts outside the CDR3, is DTGVSQNPRHKITKRGQNVTFRCDPISEHNRLYWYRQTLGQGPEFLTYFQNEAQLEKSRLLSDRFSAERPKGSFSTLEIQRTEQGDSAMYLCASSRDRGGPEAFFGQGTRLTVV.